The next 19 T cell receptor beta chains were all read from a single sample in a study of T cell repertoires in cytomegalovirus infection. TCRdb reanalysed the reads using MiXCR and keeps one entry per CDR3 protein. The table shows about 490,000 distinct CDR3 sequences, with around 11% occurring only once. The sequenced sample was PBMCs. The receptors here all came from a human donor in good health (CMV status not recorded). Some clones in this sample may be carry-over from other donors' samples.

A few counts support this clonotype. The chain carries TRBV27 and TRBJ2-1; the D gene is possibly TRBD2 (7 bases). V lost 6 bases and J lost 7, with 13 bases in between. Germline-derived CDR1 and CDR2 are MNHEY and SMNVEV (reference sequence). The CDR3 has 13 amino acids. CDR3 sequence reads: CASSGGPGNEQFF. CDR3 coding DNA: TGTGCCAGCAGCGGGGGGCCCGGGAATGAGCAGTTCTTC.

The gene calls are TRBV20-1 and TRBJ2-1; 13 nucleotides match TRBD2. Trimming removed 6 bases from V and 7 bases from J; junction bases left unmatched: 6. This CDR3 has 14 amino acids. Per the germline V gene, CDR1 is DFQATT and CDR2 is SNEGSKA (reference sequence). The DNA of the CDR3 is TGCAGTGCAACTAGCGGGAGGGCCGCGAATGAGCAGTTCTTC. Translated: CSATSGRAANEQFF.

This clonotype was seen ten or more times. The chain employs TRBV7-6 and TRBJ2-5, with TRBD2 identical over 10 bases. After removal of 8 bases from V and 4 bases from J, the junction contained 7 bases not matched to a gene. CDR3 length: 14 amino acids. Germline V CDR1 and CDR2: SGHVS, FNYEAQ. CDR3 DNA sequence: TGTGCCAGCGGAACTAGCGGGGTAGGAGAGACCCAGTACTTC. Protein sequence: CASGTSGVGETQYF.

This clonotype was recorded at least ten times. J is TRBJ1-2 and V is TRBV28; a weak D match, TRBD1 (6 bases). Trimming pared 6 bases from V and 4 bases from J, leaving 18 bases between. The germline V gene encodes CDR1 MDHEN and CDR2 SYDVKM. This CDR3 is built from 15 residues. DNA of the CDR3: TGTGCCAGCAGAGAAACCGGGGGCCTCTCCTATGGCTACACCTTC. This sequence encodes CASRETGGLSYGYTF.

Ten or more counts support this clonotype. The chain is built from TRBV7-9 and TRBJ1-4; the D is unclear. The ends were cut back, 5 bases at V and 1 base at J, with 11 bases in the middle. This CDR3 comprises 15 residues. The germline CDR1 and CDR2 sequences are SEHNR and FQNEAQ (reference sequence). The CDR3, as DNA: TGTGCCAGCAGCCTGGTGTCGGGAACTAATGAAAAACTGTTTTTT. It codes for CASSLVSGTNEKLFF.

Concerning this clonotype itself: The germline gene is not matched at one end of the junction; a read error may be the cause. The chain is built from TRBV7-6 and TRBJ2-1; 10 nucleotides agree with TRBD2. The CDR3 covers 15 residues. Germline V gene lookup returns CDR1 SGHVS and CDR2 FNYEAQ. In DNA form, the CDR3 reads TGTGTCAGCAGCCCTACTAGCGGGGCTTACAATGAGCAGTTCTTC. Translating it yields CVSSPTSGAYNEQFF.

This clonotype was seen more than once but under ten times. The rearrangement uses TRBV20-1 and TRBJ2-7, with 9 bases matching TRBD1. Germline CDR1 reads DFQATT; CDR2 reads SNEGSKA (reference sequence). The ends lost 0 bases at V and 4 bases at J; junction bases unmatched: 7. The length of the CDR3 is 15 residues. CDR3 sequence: CSARDHRQGVYEQYF. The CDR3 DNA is TGCAGTGCTAGAGATCACCGACAGGGGGTTTACGAGCAGTACTTC.

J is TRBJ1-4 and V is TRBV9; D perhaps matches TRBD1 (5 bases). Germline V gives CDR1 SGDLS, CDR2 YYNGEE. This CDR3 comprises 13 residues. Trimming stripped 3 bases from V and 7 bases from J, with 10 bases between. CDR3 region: CASSARDGEKLFF. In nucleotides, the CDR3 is TGTGCCAGCAGCGCCCGGGACGGTGAAAAACTGTTTTTT.

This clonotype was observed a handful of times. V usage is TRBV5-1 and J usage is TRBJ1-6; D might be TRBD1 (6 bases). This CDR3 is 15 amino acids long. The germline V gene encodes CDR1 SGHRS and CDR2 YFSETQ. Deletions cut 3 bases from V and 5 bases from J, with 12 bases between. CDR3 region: CASSSEGTHNSPLHF. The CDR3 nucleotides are TGCGCCAGCAGCTCTGAAGGGACACATAATTCACCCCTCCACTTT.

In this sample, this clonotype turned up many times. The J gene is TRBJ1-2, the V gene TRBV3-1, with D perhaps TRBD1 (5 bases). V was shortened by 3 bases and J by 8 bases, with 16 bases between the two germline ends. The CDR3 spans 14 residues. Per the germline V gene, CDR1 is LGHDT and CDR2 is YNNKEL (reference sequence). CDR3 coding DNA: TGTGCCAGCAGCCACCACCGGGACCGCGGCGGCTACACCTTC. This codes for CASSHHRDRGGYTF.

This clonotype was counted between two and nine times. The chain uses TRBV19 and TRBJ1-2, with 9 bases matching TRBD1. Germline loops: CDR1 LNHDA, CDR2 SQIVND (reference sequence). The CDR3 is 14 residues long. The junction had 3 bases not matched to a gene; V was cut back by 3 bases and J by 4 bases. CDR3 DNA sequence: TGTGCCAGTAGTATCGGACAGGGGACCTATGGCTACACCTTC. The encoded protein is CASSIGQGTYGYTF.

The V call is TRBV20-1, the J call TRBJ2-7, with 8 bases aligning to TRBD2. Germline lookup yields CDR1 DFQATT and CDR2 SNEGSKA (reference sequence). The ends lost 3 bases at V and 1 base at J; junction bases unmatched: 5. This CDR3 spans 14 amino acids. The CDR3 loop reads CSARLGGRSYEQYF. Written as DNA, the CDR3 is TGCAGTGCTAGGTTAGGCGGGAGGTCCTACGAGCAGTACTTC.

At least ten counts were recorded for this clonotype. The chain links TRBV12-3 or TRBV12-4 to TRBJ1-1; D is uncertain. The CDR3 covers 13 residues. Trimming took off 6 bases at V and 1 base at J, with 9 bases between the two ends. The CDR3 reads CASRIGENTEAFF. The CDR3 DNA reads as TGTGCCAGCAGAATTGGGGAGAACACTGAAGCTTTCTTT.

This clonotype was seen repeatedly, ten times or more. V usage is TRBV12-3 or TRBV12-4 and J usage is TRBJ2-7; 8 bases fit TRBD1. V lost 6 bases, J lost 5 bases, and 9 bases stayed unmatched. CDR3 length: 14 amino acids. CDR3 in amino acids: CASSHSTGVHEQYF. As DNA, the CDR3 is TGTGCCAGCAGCCACTCGACAGGGGTGCACGAGCAGTACTTC.

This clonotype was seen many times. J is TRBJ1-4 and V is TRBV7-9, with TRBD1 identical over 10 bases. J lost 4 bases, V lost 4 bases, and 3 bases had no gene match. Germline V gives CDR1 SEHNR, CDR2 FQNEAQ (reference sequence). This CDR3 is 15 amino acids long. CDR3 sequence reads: CASSSGTGVNEKLFF. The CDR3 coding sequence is TGTGCCAGCAGCTCCGGGACAGGGGTTAATGAAAAACTGTTTTTT.

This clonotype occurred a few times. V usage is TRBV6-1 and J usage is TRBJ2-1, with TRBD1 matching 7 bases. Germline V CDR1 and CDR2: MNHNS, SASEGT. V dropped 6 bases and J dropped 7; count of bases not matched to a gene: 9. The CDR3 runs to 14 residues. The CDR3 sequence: CASRTRDRQNEQFF. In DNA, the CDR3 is TGTGCCAGCAGAACCCGGGACAGACAAAATGAGCAGTTCTTC.

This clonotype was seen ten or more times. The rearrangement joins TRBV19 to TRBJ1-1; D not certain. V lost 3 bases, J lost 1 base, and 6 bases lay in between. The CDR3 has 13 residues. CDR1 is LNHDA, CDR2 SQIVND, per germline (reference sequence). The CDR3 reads CASSIHRNTEAFF. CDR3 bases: TGTGCCAGTAGTATTCACCGGAACACTGAAGCTTTCTTT.

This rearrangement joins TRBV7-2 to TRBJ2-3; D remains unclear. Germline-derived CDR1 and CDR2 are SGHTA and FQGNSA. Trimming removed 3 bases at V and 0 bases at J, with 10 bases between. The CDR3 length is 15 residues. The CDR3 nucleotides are TGTGCCAGCAGCTTGAGACGGACCAGCACAGATACGCAGTATTTT. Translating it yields CASSLRRTSTDTQYF.

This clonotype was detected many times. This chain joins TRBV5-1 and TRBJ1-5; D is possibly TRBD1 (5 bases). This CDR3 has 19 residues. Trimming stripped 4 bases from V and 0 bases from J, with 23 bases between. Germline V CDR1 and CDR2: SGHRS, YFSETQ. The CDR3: CASSPGGRESVYSNQPQHF. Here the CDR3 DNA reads TGCGCCAGCAGCCCCGGCGGCAGGGAATCCGTTTATAGCAATCAGCCCCAGCATTTT.